The 2 T cell receptor beta chains below come from one sample, sequenced in a study of tumor-infiltrating lymphocytes in primary liver carcinoma. TCR beta cDNA came from roughly 550 ng total RNA, primed with a constant-region primer. Three rounds of nested multiplex PCR with slightly modified ARM-PCR produced TCR beta libraries. The first two PCR rounds used TRBV1-TRBV30 forward primers with a C-beta reverse primer, 9 to 11 cycles each. TCRdb reprocessed the multiplex PCR reads with MiXCR, giving one entry per CDR3 protein. The sample has 100,000 to 120,000 distinct CDR3 sequences, about four fifths seen once; the top ten hold approximately 21%. Co-extraction of both nucleic acids (RNA and DNA) used about 17-31 mg of unsorted bulk tissue. The sequenced sample consisted of liver tumor tissue from sampling region 3. This sample's subset: tumor region T3, left-lateral pole. The source of these receptors is a man in his forties with primary liver carcinoma and hepatitis B virus infection.

The chain employs TRBV10-3 and TRBJ2-7, with 9 nucleotides matching TRBD2. The CDR3 consists of 18 residues. The germline V gene encodes CDR1 ENHRY and CDR2 SYGVKD. V trimming: 6 bases; J trimming: 6 bases; junction bases outside the gene matches: 21. The CDR3: CAIRAPLGTSLMPGEQYF. As DNA, the CDR3 is TGTGCCATCAGGGCCCCCCTCGGGACTAGCCTTATGCCTGGCGAGCAGTACTTC.

The genes are TRBV4-3 and TRBJ2-3; D is uncertain. The CDR3 consists of 14 residues. Germline V CDR1 and CDR2: LGHNA, YSLEER. V was clipped by 1 base and J by 11 bases, with 16 bases between them. CDR3 in amino acids: CASSQVVLSYMQYF. CDR3 coding DNA: TGCGCCAGCAGCCAAGTTGTTCTCTCATATATGCAGTATTTT.